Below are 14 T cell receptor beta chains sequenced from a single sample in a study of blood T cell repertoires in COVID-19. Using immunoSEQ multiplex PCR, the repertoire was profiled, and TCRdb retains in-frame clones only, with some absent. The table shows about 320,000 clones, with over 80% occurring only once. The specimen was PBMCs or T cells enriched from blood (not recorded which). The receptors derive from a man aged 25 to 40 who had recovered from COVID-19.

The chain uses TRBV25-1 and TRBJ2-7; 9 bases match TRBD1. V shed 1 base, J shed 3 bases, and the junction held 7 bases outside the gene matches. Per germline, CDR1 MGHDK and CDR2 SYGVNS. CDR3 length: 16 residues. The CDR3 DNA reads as TGTGCCAGCAGTGAATCCCCCGGGACAGGGAACTACGAGCAGTACTTC. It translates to CASSESPGTGNYEQYF.

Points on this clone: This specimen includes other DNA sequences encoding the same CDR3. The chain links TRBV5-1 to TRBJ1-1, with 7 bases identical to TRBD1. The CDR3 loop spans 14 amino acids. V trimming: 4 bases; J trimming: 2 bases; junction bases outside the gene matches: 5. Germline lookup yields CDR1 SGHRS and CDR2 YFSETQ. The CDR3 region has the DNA TGCGCCAGCAGCCCCGGACAGGTAAACACTGAAGCTTTCTTT. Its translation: CASSPGQVNTEAFF.

CDR3: CASSAGQGVYGYTF. DNA for the CDR3: TGTGCCAGCAGTGCAGGGCAGGGGGTCTATGGCTACACCTTC. The V and J genes are TRBV6-4 and TRBJ1-2; 7 nucleotides match TRBD1. The germline V gene has CDR1 MRHNA and CDR2 SNTAGT. The CDR3 contains 14 residues. Germline trimming cut 4 bases from V and 4 bases from J; bases unmatched to any gene: 6.

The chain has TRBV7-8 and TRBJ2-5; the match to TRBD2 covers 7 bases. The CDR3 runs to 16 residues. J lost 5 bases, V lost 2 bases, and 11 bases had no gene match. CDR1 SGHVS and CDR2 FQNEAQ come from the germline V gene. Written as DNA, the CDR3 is TGTGCCAGCAGCTTATTGCTGGGTCCGCGGGGGGAGACCCAGTACTTC. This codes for CASSLLLGPRGETQYF.

The CDR3 protein is CASSPRTHSTDTQYF. The CDR3 coding sequence is TGTGCCAGCAGCCCCCGGACACACAGCACAGATACGCAGTATTTT. J is TRBJ2-3 and V is TRBV9; D may be TRBD1 (5 bases). The CDR3 runs to 15 residues. Looked up from germline, CDR1 is SGDLS and CDR2 is YYNGEE. V lost 4 bases and J lost 0, with 12 bases in between.

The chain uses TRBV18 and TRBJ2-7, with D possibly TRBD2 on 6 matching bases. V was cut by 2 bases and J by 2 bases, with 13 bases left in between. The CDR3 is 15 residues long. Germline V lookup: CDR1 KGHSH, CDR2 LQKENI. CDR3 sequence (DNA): TGTGCCAGCTCACCAGGATACGGGGGAGCCTACGAGCAGTACTTC. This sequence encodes CASSPGYGGAYEQYF.

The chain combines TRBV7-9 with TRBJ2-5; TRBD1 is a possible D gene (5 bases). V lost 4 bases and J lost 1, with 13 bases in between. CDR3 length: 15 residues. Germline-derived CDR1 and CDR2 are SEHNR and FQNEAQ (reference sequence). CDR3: CASSSDRFLQETQYF. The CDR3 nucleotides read TGTGCCAGCAGCTCAGACAGATTTCTCCAAGAGACCCAGTACTTC.

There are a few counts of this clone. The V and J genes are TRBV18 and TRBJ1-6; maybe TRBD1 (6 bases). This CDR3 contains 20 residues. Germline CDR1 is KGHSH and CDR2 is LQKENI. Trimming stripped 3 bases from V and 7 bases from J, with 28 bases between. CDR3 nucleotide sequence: TGTGCCAGCTCACCTCTCGTAGAACTCCGGTTAGGGGGTGGGAATTCACCCCTCCACTTT. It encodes CASSPLVELRLGGGNSPLHF.

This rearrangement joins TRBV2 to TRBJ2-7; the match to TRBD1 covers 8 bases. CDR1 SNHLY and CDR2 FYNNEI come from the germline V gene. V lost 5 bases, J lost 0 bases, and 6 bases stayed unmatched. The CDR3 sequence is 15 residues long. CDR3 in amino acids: CASSLGQGGSYEQYF. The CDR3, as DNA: TGTGCCAGCAGTCTCGGACAGGGAGGCTCCTACGAGCAGTACTTC.

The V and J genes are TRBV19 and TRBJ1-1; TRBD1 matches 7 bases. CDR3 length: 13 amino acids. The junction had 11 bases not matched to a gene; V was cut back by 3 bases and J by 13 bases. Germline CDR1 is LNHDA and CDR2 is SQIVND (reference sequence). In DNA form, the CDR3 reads TGTGCCAGTAGTATCGGGGGACAGACTTATAGTTTCTTT. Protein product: CASSIGGQTYSFF.

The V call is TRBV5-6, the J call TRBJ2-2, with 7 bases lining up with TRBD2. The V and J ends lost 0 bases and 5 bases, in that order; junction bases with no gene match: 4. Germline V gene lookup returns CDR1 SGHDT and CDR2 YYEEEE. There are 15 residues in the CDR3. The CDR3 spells CASSLAGLGTGELFF. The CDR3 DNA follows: TGTGCCAGCAGCTTGGCAGGACTAGGAACCGGGGAGCTGTTTTTT.

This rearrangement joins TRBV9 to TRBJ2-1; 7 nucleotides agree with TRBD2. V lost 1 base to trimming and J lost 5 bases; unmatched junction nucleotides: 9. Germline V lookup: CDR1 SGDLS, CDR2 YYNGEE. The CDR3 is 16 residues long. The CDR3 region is CASSVSGGGVNNEQFF. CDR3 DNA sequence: TGTGCCAGCAGCGTATCTGGCGGGGGTGTCAACAATGAGCAGTTCTTC.

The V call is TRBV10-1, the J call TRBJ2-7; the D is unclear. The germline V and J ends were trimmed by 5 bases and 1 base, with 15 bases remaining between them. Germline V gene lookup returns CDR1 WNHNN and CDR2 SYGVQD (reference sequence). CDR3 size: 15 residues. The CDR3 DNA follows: TGCGCCAGCAGTAAAACAGTAGAAGCTTCCTACGAGCAGTACTTC. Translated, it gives CASSKTVEASYEQYF.

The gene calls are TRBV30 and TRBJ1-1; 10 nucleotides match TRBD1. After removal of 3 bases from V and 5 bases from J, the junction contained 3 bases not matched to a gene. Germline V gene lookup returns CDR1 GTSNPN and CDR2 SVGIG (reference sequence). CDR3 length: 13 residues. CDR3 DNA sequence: TGTGCCTGGAGGGGACAGGGGCGGACTGAAGCTTTCTTT. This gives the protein CAWRGQGRTEAFF.